A selection of T cell receptor beta chains follows, all from one sample in a study of CD8 T cells in Susac syndrome. MiXCR was run by TCRdb on the immunoSEQ multiplex PCR reads, yielding one entry per CDR3 protein. The sample contains a few hundred thousand distinct CDR3 sequences, roughly 96% of which appear only once. Sequencing was performed on CD4+ T cells from PBMCs. These TCRs come from a human donor with multiple sclerosis. Both conserved end residues are part of each CDR3. D genes are given only for firm matches. Rows may omit the clone size; those that give it use once, few, many or a size class.

>TRBJ2-5|15|.|TRBV5-1|.
CASSPTLGGGETQYF
TGCGCCAGCAGCCCAACTCTCGGGGGTGGCGAGACCCAGTACTTC
>TRBJ1-1|15|.|TRBV30|once
CAWTRVKGMDTEAFF
TGTGCCTGGACACGGGTTAAAGGAATGGACACTGAAGCTTTCTTT
>TRBJ2-1|15|TRBD2|TRBV7-9|.
CASSFGAGVLSEQFF
TGTGCCAGCAGCTTCGGCGCGGGGGTCTTAAGTGAGCAGTTCTTC
>TRBJ2-3|16|TRBD2|TRBV7-2|.
CASSLDPAGGTDTQYF
TGTGCCAGCAGCTTAGATCCTGCGGGGGGCACAGATACGCAGTATTTT
>TRBJ1-5|15|TRBD1|TRBV20-1|.
CSATYSTGLNQPQHF
TGCAGTGCTACCTACTCGACAGGGCTCAATCAGCCCCAGCATTTT
>TRBJ2-7|14|.|TRBV4-2|.
CASSQDWAGYEQYF
TGTGCCAGCAGCCAAGATTGGGCGGGCTACGAGCAGTACTTC
>TRBJ2-5|12|.|TRBV3-1|once
CASSQSSETQYF
TGTGCCAGCAGCCAATCATCCGAGACCCAGTACTTC
>TRBJ1-1|14|.|TRBV20-1|.
CSAQILHRNTEAFF
TGCAGTGCCCAAATTCTACACCGGAACACTGAAGCTTTCTTT
>TRBJ2-3|12|.|TRBV9|.
CASSSRGDTQYF
TGTGCCAGCAGCTCGAGGGGGGATACGCAGTATTTT
>TRBJ1-5|13|TRBD1|TRBV20-1|.
CSASTGGGQPQHF
TGCAGTGCTTCTACAGGGGGCGGTCAGCCCCAGCATTTT
>TRBJ1-6|15|TRBD1|TRBV7-3|once
CASSLGQGTNSPLHF
TGTGCCAGCAGCTTGGGACAGGGGACTAATTCACCCCTCCACTTT
>TRBJ2-7|13|.|TRBV20-1|.
CSGTRSTSYEQYF
TGCAGTGGAACTAGATCTACCTCCTACGAGCAGTACTTC
>TRBJ1-1|15|.|TRBV7-9|.
CASSLGIGANTEAFF
TGTGCCAGCAGCTTAGGGATAGGGGCGAACACTGAAGCTTTCTTT
>TRBJ2-5|18|TRBD2|TRBV23-1|.
CASSHRLAGATYQETQYF
TGCGCCAGCAGTCACAGACTAGCGGGGGCGACGTACCAAGAGACCCAGTACTTC
>TRBJ1-5|18|.|TRBV30|.
CAWGLGDVGSFINQPQHF
TGTGCCTGGGGACTAGGGGACGTAGGGAGTTTCATCAATCAGCCCCAGCATTTT
>TRBJ2-7|14|TRBD1|TRBV12-3/TRBV12-4|.
CASSRGQGLYEQYF
TGTGCCAGCAGTAGGGGACAGGGGTTGTACGAGCAGTACTTC
>TRBJ2-5|14|.|TRBV15|.
CATSRSSSVETQYF
TGTGCCACCAGCAGATCCTCGTCGGTGGAGACCCAGTACTTC
>TRBJ2-3|13|TRBD2|TRBV30|.
CAWSSLAGTTQYF
TGTGCCTGGAGTAGCCTAGCGGGAACGACGCAGTATTTT
>TRBJ2-3|16|TRBD2|TRBV27|once
CASKGLAGGNTDTQYF
TGTGCCAGCAAGGGACTAGCGGGAGGGAACACAGATACGCAGTATTTT
>TRBJ2-1|14|TRBD2|TRBV29-1|.
CSVGGSSSYNEQFF
TGCAGCGTGGGCGGGAGCAGCTCCTACAATGAGCAGTTCTTC
>TRBJ2-7|12|.|TRBV20-1|.
CSARPAAYEQYF
TGCAGTGCTAGACCTGCGGCCTACGAGCAGTACTTC
>TRBJ2-7|15|TRBD1|TRBV5-1|.
CASSTGTGRTYEQYF
TGCGCCAGCAGCACCGGGACAGGGAGAACCTACGAGCAGTACTTC
>TRBJ2-5|15|.|TRBV6-2/TRBV6-3|.
CASSYFSGSGETQYF
TGTGCCAGCAGTTACTTCTCCGGGTCAGGGGAGACCCAGTACTTC
>TRBJ2-5|16|TRBD2|TRBV19|.
CASSRTGTSIIETQYF
TGTGCCAGTAGTAGAACCGGGACTAGCATCATCGAGACCCAGTACTTC
>TRBJ2-5|14|TRBD1|TRBV3-1|.
CASSQDHRGETQYF
TGTGCCAGCAGCCAAGATCACAGGGGGGAGACCCAGTACTTC
>TRBJ1-5|13|.|TRBV5-1|.
CASSPVVGQPQHF
TGCGCCAGCAGCCCCGTGGTGGGTCAGCCCCAGCATTTT
>TRBJ2-7|13|.|TRBV19|once
CASSITADYEQYF
TGTGCCAGTAGTATAACGGCGGATTACGAGCAGTACTTC
>TRBJ1-4|15|.|TRBV25-1|.
CASSELGTTNEKLFF
TGTGCCAGCAGTGAATTGGGGACAACTAATGAAAAACTGTTTTTT
>TRBJ1-1|13|TRBD1|TRBV18|.
CASSQDRPTEAFF
TGTGCCAGCTCACAGGACAGGCCCACTGAAGCTTTCTTT
>TRBJ2-1|11|.|TRBV29-1|.
CSVERVDEQFF
TGCAGCGTTGAGCGGGTGGATGAGCAGTTCTTC
>TRBJ1-1|16|.|TRBV12-3/TRBV12-4|.
CASSFWDLVRSTEAFF
TGTGCCAGCAGTTTTTGGGACCTCGTGAGATCCACTGAAGCTTTCTTT
>TRBJ2-3|15|TRBD1|TRBV5-1|.
CASSLAGQGADTQYF
TGCGCCAGCAGCTTGGCCGGACAGGGGGCAGATACGCAGTATTTT
>TRBJ1-2|13|.|TRBV29-1|.
CSVGEGDRRGYTF
TGCAGCGTCGGCGAGGGGGACCGGCGGGGCTACACCTTC
>TRBJ2-3|14|.|TRBV15|.
CATSSSGQADTQYF
TGTGCCACCAGCAGTAGCGGACAAGCAGATACGCAGTATTTT
>TRBJ2-6|15|.|TRBV5-1|.
CASSPGTGGANVLTF
TGCGCCAGCAGCCCTGGGACCGGGGGGGCCAACGTCCTGACTTTC
>TRBJ1-3|15|.|TRBV28|once
CASSFSQGAGNTIYF
TGTGCCAGCAGTTTTAGCCAGGGCGCTGGAAACACCATATATTTT
>TRBJ1-5|15|.|TRBV5-1|.
CASSYETGRNQPQHF
TGCGCCAGCAGCTACGAGACAGGCCGCAATCAGCCCCAGCATTTT
>TRBJ2-7|15|.|TRBV7-8|.
CASSVGWDGTYEQYF
TGTGCCAGCAGCGTAGGCTGGGACGGAACCTACGAGCAGTACTTC
>TRBJ1-3|14|.|TRBV3-1|.
CASSGSDSGNTIYF
TGTGCCAGCAGCGGGTCGGACTCTGGAAACACCATATATTTT
>TRBJ2-1|15|TRBD2|TRBV15|.
CATSRAGRASNEQFF
TGTGCCACCAGCAGAGCCGGGAGGGCCTCCAATGAGCAGTTCTTC